A selection of T cell receptor beta chains follows, all from one sample in a study of cytomegalovirus exposure and HLA in healthy donors. The repertoire was sequenced with immunoSEQ multiplex PCR; TCRdb's copy has only in-frame clones and lacks some. The repertoire holds about 120,000 clones, with about 75% as singletons. Sequenced sample: PBMCs. The receptors were sampled from a woman aged 40 to 50 in good health and CMV-seropositive. CDR3s include the opening cysteine and the closing phenylalanine or tryptophan. Fields, in order: J gene, V gene, CDR3 protein.

TRBJ2-3 | TRBV11-3 | CASSPRSGSGTDTQYF
TRBJ2-3 | TRBV7-8 | CASSPGLATTDTQYF
TRBJ1-5 | TRBV7-9 | CASSLTGQGFSPQHF
TRBJ2-1 | TRBV7-6 | CASSSYTRDYNEQFF
TRBJ1-4 | TRBV4-3 | CASSQDLQINEKLFF
TRBJ2-4 | TRBV5-1 | CASSLLDSKNIQYF
TRBJ2-7 | TRBV7-2 | CASSFTSGGAYEQYF
TRBJ2-2 | TRBV27 | CASSYGLAGAGELFF
TRBJ2-5 | TRBV30 | CAWTARETQYF
TRBJ2-5 | TRBV27 | CASRIEGVRQETQYF
TRBJ1-1 | TRBV5-6 | CASSLARGVTEAFF
TRBJ2-1 | TRBV10-3 | CAITSPSSYNEQFF
TRBJ1-2 | TRBV28 | CASRQQGSRGPANYGYTF
TRBJ2-7 | TRBV15 | CATSRVPSGSDEQYF
TRBJ1-5 | TRBV5-8 | CASSLEVDRMGSNQPQHF
TRBJ2-5 | TRBV7-9 | CAGSPRTRAEAETQYF
TRBJ1-3 | TRBV19 | CASSWGRTTGNTIYF
TRBJ1-2 | TRBV25-1 | CASSEQGGNYGYTF
TRBJ1-6 | TRBV30 | CAWSVRGLNNSPLHF
TRBJ1-1 | TRBV27 | CASSPRTVEAFF
TRBJ2-3 | TRBV27 | CASSLLAGTDTQYF
TRBJ1-5 | TRBV7-3 | CASSPGGGGTRVDQPQHF